These 6 T cell receptor beta chains were all obtained from the same sample, sequenced in a study of CD8+CD57+ T cells in acquired aplastic anemia (dated by TCRdb to the late 2010s). The patients picked for sequencing were ones in whom flow cytometry had shown an expansion of CD8+CD57+ cells. The data were produced on an Illumina HiSeq 2000. Genomic DNA served as template for TCR beta VDJ combination and CDR3 sequence profiling. Through fastp at Q25 and MiXCR, TCRdb rebuilt clones from the public reads, retaining in-frame beta chains. A single entry per CDR3 protein holds the most common genes and DNA from its merged rows. Present in this sample are about 120,000 distinct CDR3 sequences, 50% to 60% of which were seen just once. Clones ranked in the top ten supply about 29% of the sample. The sequencing sample was made of sorted CD4+, CD8+, or CD8+CD57+ T cells (not recorded which) from PBMCs. The receptor set was obtained from a human donor with aplastic anemia.

This chain links TRBV2 with TRBJ1-2; a possible D gene is TRBD1 (6 bases). Germline V gives CDR1 SNHLY, CDR2 FYNNEI. Trimming left V 9 bases short and J 2 bases short, with 10 bases between. The CDR3 spans 12 residues. The DNA of the CDR3 is TGTGCCAGTCACAGGGCCAACTATGGCTACACCTTC. It translates to CASHRANYGYTF.

This clonotype was seen just once. This CDR3 reads CASSGLWASGSETQYF. Written as DNA, the CDR3 is TGTGCCAGCAGTGGGTTATGGGCTAGCGGGAGTGAGACCCAGTACTTC. The chain combines TRBV2 with TRBJ2-5, with TRBD2 matching over 10 bases. This CDR3 region has 16 residues. V shed 4 bases and J 5 bases; nucleotides not matched to a gene: 10. Germline assignment: CDR1 SNHLY and CDR2 FYNNEI.

CDR3 nucleotide sequence: TGTGCCAGCAGTCCCTCGGACAGCACCGAAGAGAAACTGTTTTTT. It codes for CASSPSDSTEEKLFF. J is TRBJ1-4 and V is TRBV27, with TRBD1 as a possible D gene (6 bases). V was trimmed by 5 bases and J by 11 bases, leaving 21 bases between them. The CDR3 spans 15 residues. CDR1 and CDR2 (germline): MNHEY, SMNVEV (reference sequence).

V usage is TRBV7-8 and J usage is TRBJ2-7, with a tentative D call TRBD2 (6 bases). V shed 4 bases and J shed 5 bases, with 21 bases lying between them. The CDR3 is made up of 16 amino acids. Germline V gene sequence: CDR1 SGHVS, CDR2 FQNEAQ. CDR3 DNA: TGTGCCAGCAGCTCAATAACTAGGGAGGCTGGTAACGAGCAGTACTTC. It codes for CASSSITREAGNEQYF.

This clonotype was detected ten times or more. The chain recombines TRBV2 with TRBJ1-3; tentatively, D is TRBD1 (6 bases). V was clipped by 4 bases and J by 7 bases, with 14 bases between them. CDR1 is SNHLY, CDR2 FYNNEI, per germline. The CDR3 is 14 residues long. The CDR3 loop is CASSGMTGGNTIYF. As DNA, the CDR3 is TGTGCCAGCAGTGGAATGACAGGAGGGAACACCATATATTTT.

The J gene is TRBJ2-6, the V gene TRBV24-1; TRBD1 aligns across 10 bases. CDR3 size: 18 residues. The V gene end was trimmed by 3 bases and the J gene end by 1 base; junction bases not matched to a gene: 5. The germline gives CDR1 KGHDR, CDR2 SFDVKD. Here the CDR3 reads CATSDPGQGWSGANVLTF. CDR3 in DNA: TGTGCCACCAGTGATCCGGGACAGGGGTGGTCTGGGGCCAACGTCCTGACTTTC.